Following are 11 T cell receptor beta chains from one sample sequenced in a study of cytomegalovirus exposure and HLA in healthy donors. PCR used 60 Vbeta primers and 13 Jbeta primers. TCRdb keeps only in-frame clones here, not all; method: immunoSEQ multiplex PCR. The repertoire holds about 190,000 clones, 75% to 85% seen once, with about 0.78% in the top ten. Specimen: PBMCs. Receptors originate from a woman aged 18 to 35 in good health and CMV-seronegative.

The chain employs TRBV6-1 and TRBJ2-7; 7 bases match TRBD2. The CDR3 has 13 residues. CDR1 is MNHNS, CDR2 SASEGT, per germline. Trimming at V came to 5 bases and at J to 2 bases, leaving 3 bases not matched to a gene. The CDR3 DNA reads as TGTGCCAGCAGTCCGCGGGAGCCCTACGAGCAGTACTTC. Translated, it gives CASSPREPYEQYF.

The chain uses TRBV27 and TRBJ2-7; D not certain. The V gene lost 5 bases and the J gene lost 2 bases, with 10 bases spanning the gap. The CDR3 length is 13 residues. From germline, CDR1 is MNHEY and CDR2 SMNVEV (reference sequence). CDR3 sequence reads: CASSAAKAYEQYF. In DNA form, the CDR3 reads TGTGCCAGCAGTGCGGCGAAGGCCTACGAGCAGTACTTC.

As regards this clone: The same CDR3 is also encoded by other DNA sequences in this sample. V is TRBV5-1 and J is TRBJ1-2, with 7 bases aligning to TRBD1. V trimming: 3 bases; J trimming: 2 bases; junction bases outside the gene matches: 1. There are 13 residues in the CDR3. The germline V gene encodes CDR1 SGHRS and CDR2 YFSETQ. DNA of the CDR3: TGCGCCAGCAGCTCAGGGGGAAACTATGGCTACACCTTC. It encodes CASSSGGNYGYTF.

The gene calls are TRBV7-9 and TRBJ2-1; 10 bases align to TRBD2. The V and J ends lost 5 bases and 0 bases, in that order; junction bases with no gene match: 13. This CDR3 has 19 amino acids. The germline V gene encodes CDR1 SEHNR and CDR2 FQNEAQ (reference sequence). This CDR3 is CASSRPGTSESFSYNEQFF. CDR3 in DNA: TGTGCCAGCAGCAGACCCGGGACTAGCGAATCATTCTCCTACAATGAGCAGTTCTTC.

The chain employs TRBV4-2 and TRBJ1-2, with 7 bases identical to TRBD1. J lost 8 bases, V lost 0 bases, and 6 bases had no gene match. CDR1 LGHNA and CDR2 YNFKEQ come from the germline V gene. The CDR3 runs to 14 residues. This CDR3 reads CASSQDRGAGGYTF. The CDR3 DNA reads TGTGCCAGCAGCCAAGACAGGGGGGCGGGCGGCTACACCTTC.

The V call is TRBV19, the J call TRBJ2-7, with TRBD1 identical over 9 bases. Germline lookup yields CDR1 LNHDA and CDR2 SQIVND (reference sequence). The CDR3 sequence is 14 residues long. V dropped 4 bases and J dropped 2; count of bases not matched to a gene: 3. CDR3: CASSTGQGTYEQYF. CDR3 DNA sequence: TGTGCCAGTAGTACGGGACAGGGAACCTACGAGCAGTACTTC. The whole variable domain, filled in from reference TRBV19 and TRBJ2-7, reads DGGITQSPKYLFRKEGQNVTLSCEQNLNHDAMYWYRQDPGQGLRLIYYSQIVNDFQKGDIAEGYSVSREKKESFPLTVTSAQKNPTAFYLCASSTGQGTYEQYFGPGTRLTVT.

The chain employs TRBV7-8 and TRBJ1-3; TRBD1 matches 7 bases. Germline lookup yields CDR1 SGHVS and CDR2 FQNEAQ. The CDR3 length is 15 residues. V lost 5 bases and J lost 1; bases outside the gene matches: 5. CDR3 nucleotide sequence: TGTGCCAGCAGCCCGACGACAGGGTCTGGAAACACCATATATTTT. This translates into CASSPTTGSGNTIYF.

In its sample, this clone was seen once. The gene calls are TRBV9 and TRBJ1-1; no clear D. This CDR3 region has 13 residues. Germline CDR1 and CDR2: SGDLS and YYNGEE. Trimming took off 2 bases at V and 5 bases at J, with 10 bases between the two ends. The DNA for the CDR3 is TGTGCCAGCAGCGTCTCAGCGAATACTGAAGCTTTCTTT. It encodes CASSVSANTEAFF.

The V call is TRBV5-6, the J call TRBJ2-5; 8 bases line up with TRBD1. The V gene end was trimmed by 1 base and the J gene end by 1 base; junction bases not matched to a gene: 6. The V gene's germline CDR1 is SGHDT and CDR2 YYEEEE. The CDR3 is made up of 16 amino acids. The CDR3 region is CASSLRTGSSQETQYF. As DNA, the CDR3 is TGTGCCAGCAGCTTGCGGACAGGGTCCTCCCAAGAGACCCAGTACTTC.

The CDR3 coding sequence is TGTGCCAGCAGCTTACAGGCGGGAGACTACGAGCAGTACTTC. It yields the protein CASSLQAGDYEQYF. V gene TRBV7-3 combines with J gene TRBJ2-7; 7 bases line up with TRBD2. V gave up 2 bases and J gave up 3 bases; unmatched junction bases: 4. This CDR3 spans 14 amino acids. From germline, CDR1 is SGHTA and CDR2 FQGTGA.

The chain has TRBV7-9 and TRBJ2-1; D is unresolved. The V gene lost 5 bases and the J gene lost 2 bases, with 7 bases spanning the gap. This CDR3 comprises 13 residues. Germline V gives CDR1 SEHNR, CDR2 FQNEAQ (reference sequence). CDR3 bases: TGTGCCAGCAGCCTCGCGACCTACAATGAGCAGTTCTTC. This translates into CASSLATYNEQFF.